This T cell receptor (beta chain) is from a study of cytomegalovirus exposure and HLA in healthy donors. Study at large: From donors who were HLA-typed, an early data release held 80 million to 85 million unique TCRs.

Looked up from germline, CDR1 is MNHEY and CDR2 is SMNVEV (reference sequence). The V and J ends lost 6 bases and 3 bases respectively, with 18 bases between them. This CDR3 has 15 amino acids. On this clone: Its antigen is not known.

PCR amplification relied on 60 Vbeta primers (plus 13 Jbeta primers). Repertoires were generated with immunoSEQ multiplex PCR, while TCRdb's copy carries only in-frame clones and drops some. The table records approximately 110,000 clones, over 75% of them present only once. Study-level results: The study assumed roughly uniform donor sequencing depth for presence/absence analyses. The later analysis indicated that the majority of CMV-associated TCR beta chains appeared HLA-restricted. A likely sequencing artifact accounted for one observed cluster of highly shared sequence variants.

V usage is TRBV27 and J usage is TRBJ2-7, with D possibly being TRBD1 (5 bases). The TCR originated in a woman between 18 and 29 years old in good health and CMV-seronegative. Sequenced input: PBMCs. In nucleotides, the CDR3 is TGTGCCAGCAGCCCTATGGAAGGGGCCATCTACGAGCAGTACTTC. This gives the protein CASSPMEGAIYEQYF.